Listed here is a single T cell receptor (beta chain). Its antigen is unknown. The primer mix had 60 Vbeta and 13 Jbeta primers. Clones were sequenced by immunoSEQ multiplex PCR, and TCRdb holds only the in-frame ones, with some missing. Among around 100,000 clones listed, roughly 73% were seen once. This sample is part of a study of cytomegalovirus exposure and HLA in healthy donors. The junction had 0 bases not matched to a gene; V was cut back by 8 bases and J by 3 bases. This CDR3 is built from 12 residues. Germline lookup yields CDR1 LNHDA and CDR2 SQIVND (reference sequence). Study observations and caveats: Prior analysis indicated that the majority of TCR beta V segments exhibited productivity approximately 87% or approximately 30% of the time.

Sequencing used PBMCs. The clonotype was recovered from a woman in her 30s in good health and CMV-seronegative. V is TRBV19 and J is TRBJ1-1, with 10 bases fitting TRBD1. CDR3 sequence: CASGTGDTEAFF. In nucleotides, the CDR3 is TGTGCCAGTGGGACAGGGGACACTGAAGCTTTCTTT.